This TCR beta chain was sequenced during a study of graft-versus-host responses after intestinal transplantation. Background on the study: Following induction with anti-thymocyte globulin, all recipients were given tacrolimus and steroids for about three years.

Germline loops: CDR1 SQVTM, CDR2 ANQGSEA. V lost 6 bases and J lost 2; bases outside the gene matches: 1. The CDR3 extends over 13 amino acids. About this clone itself: The antigen is not known.

The table came from immunoSEQ multiplex PCR; TCRdb's copy has only in-frame clones and leaves some out. This table has about 88,000 clones, approximately 90% appearing once. The study's findings and limits: The authors found GvH clones in recipient marrow, some appearing first in ileum or blood. High graft-versus-host to host-versus-graft clonal ratios were seen in allografts of patients with graft-donor T cell macrochimerism. Researchers found peak circulating GvH clone levels linked to early post-transplant HvG declines.

The receptor comes from a human donor who was the organ donor for an intestinal transplant. The sample in question was unstimulated CD4+ T cells sorted from spleen or lymph node cells, obtained before transplant. The genes are TRBV29-1 and TRBJ2-7; 13 bases are shared with TRBD2. The CDR3 is CSVGTSGTYEQYF. The DNA of the CDR3 is TGCAGCGTGGGGACTAGCGGGACCTACGAGCAGTACTTC.